The next 2 T cell receptor beta chains were all read from a single sample in a study of T cells in localized non-small cell lung cancer. The protocol was immunoSEQ multiplex PCR, while the TCRdb copy is restricted to in-frame clones and leaves out a portion. The sample lists about 59,000 clones, around 90% occurring once. The sample in question was peripheral blood, obtained before any cancer treatment. Every receptor here comes from a woman aged 35-70 years with stage I lung adenocarcinoma.

The chain combines TRBV7-8 with TRBJ1-1; 7 nucleotides line up with TRBD1. Trimming at V came to 4 bases and at J to 4 bases, leaving 12 bases not matched to a gene. From germline, CDR1 is SGHVS and CDR2 FQNEAQ. The CDR3 loop spans 16 amino acids. This CDR3 is CASSSLPTDRATEAFF. The DNA of the CDR3 is TGTGCCAGCAGCTCCCTCCCTACCGACAGGGCCACTGAAGCTTTCTTT.

The chain employs TRBV25-1 and TRBJ2-6; TRBD1 or TRBD2 may be the D gene (5 bases each). The CDR3 runs 18 residues. Trimming cost V 5 bases and J 0 bases, with 17 bases left between them. Germline V gene data show CDR1 as MGHDK and CDR2 as SYGVNS. The CDR3 DNA is TGTGCCAGCAGTCCTCAGCCGGGACGTCGCTCTGGGGCCAACGTCCTGACTTTC. Translating it yields CASSPQPGRRSGANVLTF.